The clone carrying this T cell receptor beta chain was counted ten times or more. TCR beta CDR3 amplification from genomic DNA was performed by two-round multiplex PCR. Specific primers for each TRBV and TRBJ gene were what first-round PCR used. TCRdb re-called the multiplex PCR reads through MiXCR, storing one row per CDR3 protein. The sample includes over 10,000 distinct CDR3 sequences, around 48% of them seen just once. The data were obtained in a study of prognosis after radiotherapy for stage I lung cancer. Study overall: Medical inoperability applied to all of the non-small cell lung cancer patients. The patient group consisted of around 14 men and 6 women whose ages spanned roughly 53 to 84, median approximately 74 years.

Germline CDR1 is SGHVS and CDR2 is FNYEAQ. The CDR3 is 11 residues long. Trimming stripped 4 bases from V and 6 bases from J, with 4 bases between. For each of two time points, an approximately 6-milliliter draw of peripheral blood was taken. This material consisted of PBMCs, taken before or after stereotactic body radiation therapy (not recorded which). V is TRBV7-6 and J is TRBJ2-1; D gene unclear. The source of this sequence is a donor over 45 with non-small cell lung cancer. The CDR3 here is CASSSGNEQFF. DNA for the CDR3: TGTGCCAGCAGCTCAGGCAATGAGCAGTTCTTC. The full variable domain, with the rest looked up from reference TRBV7-6 and TRBJ2-1, is GAGVSQSPRYKVTKRGQDVALRCDPISGHVSLYWYRQALGQGPEFLTYFNYEAQQDKSGLPNDRFSAERPEGSISTLTIQRTEQRDSAMYRCASSSGNEQFFGPGTRLTVL.